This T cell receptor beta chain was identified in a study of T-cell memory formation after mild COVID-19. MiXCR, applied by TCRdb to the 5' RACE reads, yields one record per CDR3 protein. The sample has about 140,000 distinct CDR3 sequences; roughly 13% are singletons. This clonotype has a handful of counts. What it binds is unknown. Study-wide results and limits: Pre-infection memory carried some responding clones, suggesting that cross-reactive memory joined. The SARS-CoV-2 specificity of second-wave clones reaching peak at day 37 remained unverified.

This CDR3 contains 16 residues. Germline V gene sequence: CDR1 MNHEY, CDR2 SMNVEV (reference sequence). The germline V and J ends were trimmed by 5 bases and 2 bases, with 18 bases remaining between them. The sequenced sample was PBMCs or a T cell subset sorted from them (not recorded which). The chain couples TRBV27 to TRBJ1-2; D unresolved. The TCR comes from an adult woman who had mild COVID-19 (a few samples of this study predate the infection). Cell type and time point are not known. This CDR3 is CASSPPGGRANYGYTF. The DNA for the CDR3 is TGTGCCAGCAGTCCCCCGGGTGGGCGCGCCAACTATGGCTACACCTTC.